The rows below give T cell receptor beta chains drawn from one sample of a study of shared clonotypes between healthy human individuals. Clones were read by immunoSEQ multiplex PCR, and TCRdb kept only the in-frame ones, dropping some. The top ten hold 0.1% to 0.15% of the sample, which has 2 million or so clones, 85% to 95% seen once. Sequenced material: naive CD4+ T cells sorted from blood. These receptors were taken from a man between 18 and 35 years old in good health. Both conserved end residues are part of each CDR3. A D gene is named only where the DNA matches it firmly. Not every row has a clone size; where given, it reads once, few, many or a size class.

CDR3 DNA: TGTGCCAGCAGTGAAGCGCGGACAGGGGTCGGAGGCTACACCTTC
CDR3 protein: CASSEARTGVGGYTF
clone size: .
J gene: TRBJ1-2
V gene: TRBV6-1
D gene: TRBD1

CDR3 DNA: TGTGCCAGCAGTTCTAGAACAGGGGTTGGAGGCACAGATACGCAGTATTTT
CDR3 protein: CASSSRTGVGGTDTQYF
clone size: .
J gene: TRBJ2-3
V gene: TRBV11-2
D gene: TRBD1

CDR3 DNA: TGCGCCAGCAGCTTGGCCGAGAATTATGGCTACACCTTC
CDR3 protein: CASSLAENYGYTF
clone size: few
J gene: TRBJ1-2
V gene: TRBV5-1
D gene: .

CDR3 DNA: TGTGCCAGCAGTATGACAGGGGGGGCCTACAATGAGCAGTTCTTC
CDR3 protein: CASSMTGGAYNEQFF
clone size: .
J gene: TRBJ2-1
V gene: TRBV28
D gene: TRBD1

CDR3 DNA: TGTGCCAGCAGCCCCCGGGACAGGGGCCCTTCCACTAGCTCCTACGAGCAGTACTTC
CDR3 protein: CASSPRDRGPSTSSYEQYF
clone size: .
J gene: TRBJ2-7
V gene: TRBV7-6
D gene: TRBD1

CDR3 DNA: TGTGCCAGTCTGGGACTAGCGGCAAACAATGAGCAGTTCTTC
CDR3 protein: CASLGLAANNEQFF
clone size: .
J gene: TRBJ2-1
V gene: TRBV6-6
D gene: TRBD2

CDR3 DNA: TGTGCCAGCAGCCCTCGCCCCAGCTACGAGCAGTACTTC
CDR3 protein: CASSPRPSYEQYF
clone size: once
J gene: TRBJ2-7
V gene: TRBV6-5
D gene: .

CDR3 DNA: TGTGCCAGTAGGCTCGACGCCGGACTAGGCTCTGGAAACACCATATATTTT
CDR3 protein: CASRLDAGLGSGNTIYF
clone size: .
J gene: TRBJ1-3
V gene: TRBV19
D gene: .

CDR3 DNA: TGTGCCAGCAGCCGTGATCCGGGGGGAAACACCATATATTTT
CDR3 protein: CASSRDPGGNTIYF
clone size: .
J gene: TRBJ1-3
V gene: TRBV7-2
D gene: .

CDR3 DNA: TGTGCCAGCAGTGGTCAGGGTGGAACTGAAGCTTTCTTT
CDR3 protein: CASSGQGGTEAFF
clone size: .
J gene: TRBJ1-1
V gene: TRBV2
D gene: .

CDR3 DNA: TGTGCCAGCAGCCCCGGGCCGAATCAGCCCCAGCATTTT
CDR3 protein: CASSPGPNQPQHF
clone size: .
J gene: TRBJ1-5
V gene: TRBV6-5
D gene: .

CDR3 DNA: TGTGCCAGCAGCCCCCCGGGACAGGGGGCCAACGTCCTGACTTTC
CDR3 protein: CASSPPGQGANVLTF
clone size: .
J gene: TRBJ2-6
V gene: TRBV7-2
D gene: TRBD1

CDR3 DNA: TGTGCCAGCAGTCTGGCAGCGGGGGCTAATGAAAAACTGTTTTTT
CDR3 protein: CASSLAAGANEKLFF
clone size: .
J gene: TRBJ1-4
V gene: TRBV7-6
D gene: .

CDR3 DNA: TGTGCCAGCAGCCCGGGACAGGCTTACCACGAGCAGTACTTC
CDR3 protein: CASSPGQAYHEQYF
clone size: .
J gene: TRBJ2-7
V gene: TRBV7-2
D gene: TRBD1

CDR3 DNA: TGTGCCAGCAGCCCCCCCGTGGGAGTCTCTGGAAACACCATATATTTT
CDR3 protein: CASSPPVGVSGNTIYF
clone size: .
J gene: TRBJ1-3
V gene: TRBV7-9
D gene: .

CDR3 DNA: TGTGCCGAGGCAGCAGGTCCAAACACTGAAGCTTTCTTT
CDR3 protein: CAEAAGPNTEAFF
clone size: once
J gene: TRBJ1-1
V gene: TRBV30
D gene: .

CDR3 DNA: TGCGCCAGCAGCCAGGAGGACCTTGGGAACATTCAGTACTTC
CDR3 protein: CASSQEDLGNIQYF
clone size: few
J gene: TRBJ2-4
V gene: TRBV4-1
D gene: .

CDR3 DNA: TGTGCCAGCAGTGCACCCCGGACGGGGGGGACAGATACGCAGTATTTT
CDR3 protein: CASSAPRTGGTDTQYF
clone size: .
J gene: TRBJ2-3
V gene: TRBV25-1
D gene: TRBD2

CDR3 DNA: TGTGCCAGCAGTTATAGCGGGGGGCCGATAGATACGCAGTATTTT
CDR3 protein: CASSYSGGPIDTQYF
clone size: .
J gene: TRBJ2-3
V gene: TRBV28
D gene: TRBD2

CDR3 DNA: TGTGCCAGCAGTCCATTGGGCTTCAATAATGAAAAACTGTTTTTT
CDR3 protein: CASSPLGFNNEKLFF
clone size: once
J gene: TRBJ1-4
V gene: TRBV6-6
D gene: .

CDR3 DNA: TGCGCCAGCAGCTTACCGGGTGAAAAACTGTTTTTT
CDR3 protein: CASSLPGEKLFF
clone size: .
J gene: TRBJ1-4
V gene: TRBV5-1
D gene: .

CDR3 DNA: TGCAGTAGCTTAACTAGCGGGAGGCCCGCAAATACGCAGTATTTT
CDR3 protein: CSSLTSGRPANTQYF
clone size: .
J gene: TRBJ2-3
V gene: TRBV29-1
D gene: TRBD2

CDR3 DNA: TGTGCCAGCAGCTTCGGACCCAACACTGAAGCTTTCTTT
CDR3 protein: CASSFGPNTEAFF
clone size: .
J gene: TRBJ1-1
V gene: TRBV9
D gene: .

CDR3 DNA: TGTGCCAGCAGCTTGGGGACGTTTAGCACAGATACGCAGTATTTT
CDR3 protein: CASSLGTFSTDTQYF
clone size: .
J gene: TRBJ2-3
V gene: TRBV5-6
D gene: .

CDR3 DNA: TGTGCCAGTAGTATCCCCCTAGCGGGAGATCGTGAGCAGTTCTTC
CDR3 protein: CASSIPLAGDREQFF
clone size: .
J gene: TRBJ2-1
V gene: TRBV19
D gene: TRBD2

CDR3 DNA: TGTGCCAGCAGCTTCCAGGGGGAAAAGACCCAGTACTTC
CDR3 protein: CASSFQGEKTQYF
clone size: .
J gene: TRBJ2-5
V gene: TRBV5-6
D gene: TRBD1

CDR3 DNA: TGTGCCAGCAGCTTGGGGCTGGGGGAGGTCACAGATACGCAGTATTTT
CDR3 protein: CASSLGLGEVTDTQYF
clone size: .
J gene: TRBJ2-3
V gene: TRBV5-8
D gene: .

CDR3 DNA: TGCGCCAGCAGCGTGTTAGCGGGTGCGTCCAATGAGCAGTTCTTC
CDR3 protein: CASSVLAGASNEQFF
clone size: .
J gene: TRBJ2-1
V gene: TRBV4-1
D gene: TRBD2

CDR3 DNA: TGTGCCAGCAGCAGCAGGGGGCCGGGCACTGAAGCTTTCTTT
CDR3 protein: CASSSRGPGTEAFF
clone size: .
J gene: TRBJ1-1
V gene: TRBV7-9
D gene: TRBD1